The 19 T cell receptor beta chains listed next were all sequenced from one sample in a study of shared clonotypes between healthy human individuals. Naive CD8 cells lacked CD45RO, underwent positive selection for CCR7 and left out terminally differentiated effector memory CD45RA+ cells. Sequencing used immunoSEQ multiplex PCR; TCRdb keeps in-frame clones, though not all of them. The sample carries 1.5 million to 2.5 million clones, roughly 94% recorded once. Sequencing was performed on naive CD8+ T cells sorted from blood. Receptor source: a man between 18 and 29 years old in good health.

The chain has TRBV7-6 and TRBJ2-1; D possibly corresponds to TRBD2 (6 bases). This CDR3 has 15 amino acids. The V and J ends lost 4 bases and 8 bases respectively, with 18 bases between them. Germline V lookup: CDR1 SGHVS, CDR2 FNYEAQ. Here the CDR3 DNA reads TGTGCCAGCAGCTCTACGGGAGAGGGTCGGCATGAGCAGTTCTTC. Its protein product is CASSSTGEGRHEQFF.

CDR3 amino acids: CASSERQGEWTEAFF. The CDR3 DNA follows: TGTGCCAGCAGTGAAAGACAGGGGGAGTGGACTGAAGCTTTCTTT. The V call is TRBV28, the J call TRBJ1-1; 9 positions match TRBD1. The germline CDR1 and CDR2 sequences are MDHEN and SYDVKM. The V and J ends lost 5 bases and 5 bases, in that order; junction bases with no gene match: 9. The CDR3 is 15 residues long.

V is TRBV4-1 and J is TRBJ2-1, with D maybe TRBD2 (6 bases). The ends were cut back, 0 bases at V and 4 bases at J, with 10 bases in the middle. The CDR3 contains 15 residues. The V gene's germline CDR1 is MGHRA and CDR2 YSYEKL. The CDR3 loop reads CASSQEDYSYNEQFF. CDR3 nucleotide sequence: TGCGCCAGCAGCCAAGAGGACTACTCTTACAATGAGCAGTTCTTC.

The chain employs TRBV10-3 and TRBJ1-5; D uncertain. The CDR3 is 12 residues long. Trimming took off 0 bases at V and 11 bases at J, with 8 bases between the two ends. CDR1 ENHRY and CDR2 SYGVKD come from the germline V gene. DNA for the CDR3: TGTGCCATCAGTGAGTCTAGTAGTTCCCAGCATTTT. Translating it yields CAISESSSSQHF.

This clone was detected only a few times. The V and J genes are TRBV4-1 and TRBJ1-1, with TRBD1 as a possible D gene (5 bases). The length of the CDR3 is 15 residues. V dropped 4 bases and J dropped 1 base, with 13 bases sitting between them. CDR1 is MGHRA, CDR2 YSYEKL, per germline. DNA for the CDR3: TGCGCCAGCAGCCTAGACAGTCCATCGAACACTGAAGCTTTCTTT. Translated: CASSLDSPSNTEAFF.

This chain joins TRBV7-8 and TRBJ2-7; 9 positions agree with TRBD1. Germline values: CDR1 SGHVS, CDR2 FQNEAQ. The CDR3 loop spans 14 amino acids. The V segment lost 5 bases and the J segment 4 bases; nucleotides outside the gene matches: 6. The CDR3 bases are TGTGCCAGCAGCCCCGGGACAGGGCTATACGAGCAGTACTTC. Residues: CASSPGTGLYEQYF. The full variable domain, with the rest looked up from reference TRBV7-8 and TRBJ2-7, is GAGVSQSPRYKVAKRGQDVALRCDPISGHVSLFWYQQALGQGPEFLTYFQNEAQLDKSGLPSDRFFAERPEGSVSTLKIQRTQQEDSAVYLCASSPGTGLYEQYFGPGTRLTVT.

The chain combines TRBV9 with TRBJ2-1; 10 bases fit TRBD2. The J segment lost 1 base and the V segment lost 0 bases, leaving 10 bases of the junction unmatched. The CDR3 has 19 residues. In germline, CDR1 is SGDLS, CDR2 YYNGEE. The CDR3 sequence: CASSVGLLAGAHSYNEQFF. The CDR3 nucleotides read TGTGCCAGCAGCGTAGGGTTGCTAGCGGGGGCCCATTCCTACAATGAGCAGTTCTTC.

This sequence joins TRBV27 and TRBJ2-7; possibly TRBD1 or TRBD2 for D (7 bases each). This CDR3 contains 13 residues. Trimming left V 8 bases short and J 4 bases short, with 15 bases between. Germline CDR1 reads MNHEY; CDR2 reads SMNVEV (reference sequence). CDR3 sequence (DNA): TGTGCCAGCGGGGAGGGGGCATATTACGAGCAGTACTTC. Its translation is CASGEGAYYEQYF.

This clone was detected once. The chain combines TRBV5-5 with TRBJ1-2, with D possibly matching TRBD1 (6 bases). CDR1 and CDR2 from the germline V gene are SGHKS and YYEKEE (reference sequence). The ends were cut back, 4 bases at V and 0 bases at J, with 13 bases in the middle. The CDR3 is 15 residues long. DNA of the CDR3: TGTGCCAGCAGCCCGATTGGACAGCCTAACTATGGCTACACCTTC. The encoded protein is CASSPIGQPNYGYTF.

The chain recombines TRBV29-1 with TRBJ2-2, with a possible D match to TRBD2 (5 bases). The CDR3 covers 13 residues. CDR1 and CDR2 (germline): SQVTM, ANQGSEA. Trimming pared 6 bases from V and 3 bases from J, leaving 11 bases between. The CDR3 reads CSVILADTGELFF. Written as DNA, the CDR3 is TGCAGCGTCATTCTAGCAGACACCGGGGAGCTGTTTTTT.

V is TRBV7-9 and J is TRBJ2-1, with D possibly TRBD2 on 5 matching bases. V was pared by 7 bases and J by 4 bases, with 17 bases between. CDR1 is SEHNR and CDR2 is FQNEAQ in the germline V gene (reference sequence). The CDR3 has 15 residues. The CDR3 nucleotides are TGTGCCAGCACCGTGTCCGCGGGTGGGTACAATGAGCAGTTCTTC. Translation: CASTVSAGGYNEQFF.

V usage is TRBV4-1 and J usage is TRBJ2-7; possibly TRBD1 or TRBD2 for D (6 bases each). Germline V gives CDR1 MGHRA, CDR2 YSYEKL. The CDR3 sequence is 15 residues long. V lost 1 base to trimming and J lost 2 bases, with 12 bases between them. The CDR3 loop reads CASSQARGATYEQYF. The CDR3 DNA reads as TGCGCCAGCAGCCAAGCTAGGGGGGCTACCTACGAGCAGTACTTC.

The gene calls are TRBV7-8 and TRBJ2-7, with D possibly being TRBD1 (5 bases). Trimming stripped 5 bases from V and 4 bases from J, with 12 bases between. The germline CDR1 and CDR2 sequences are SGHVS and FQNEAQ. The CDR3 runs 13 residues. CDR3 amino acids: CASSPRGYYEQYF. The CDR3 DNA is TGTGCCAGCAGCCCTAGGGGATATTACGAGCAGTACTTC.

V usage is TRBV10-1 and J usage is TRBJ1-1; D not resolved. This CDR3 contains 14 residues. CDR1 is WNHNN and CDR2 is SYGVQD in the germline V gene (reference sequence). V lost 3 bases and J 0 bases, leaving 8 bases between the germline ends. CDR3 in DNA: TGCGCCAGCAGTGAATCCGGGGTGAACACTGAAGCTTTCTTT. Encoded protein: CASSESGVNTEAFF.

In DNA form, the CDR3 reads TGTGCCAGCAGCCCCGAGGGGACCACTGAAGCTTTCTTT. It codes for CASSPEGTTEAFF. The rearrangement joins TRBV7-9 to TRBJ1-1; tentative D call: TRBD1 (5 bases). Trimming took 5 bases from V and 4 from J, leaving 11 bases between them. Looked up from germline, CDR1 is SEHNR and CDR2 is FQNEAQ (reference sequence). The CDR3 is 13 amino acids.

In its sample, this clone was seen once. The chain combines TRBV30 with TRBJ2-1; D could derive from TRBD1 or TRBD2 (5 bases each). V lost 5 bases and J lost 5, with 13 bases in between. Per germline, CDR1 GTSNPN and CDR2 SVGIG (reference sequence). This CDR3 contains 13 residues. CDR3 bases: TGTGCCTGGCTCCACGAGGGGAACAATGAGCAGTTCTTC. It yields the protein CAWLHEGNNEQFF.

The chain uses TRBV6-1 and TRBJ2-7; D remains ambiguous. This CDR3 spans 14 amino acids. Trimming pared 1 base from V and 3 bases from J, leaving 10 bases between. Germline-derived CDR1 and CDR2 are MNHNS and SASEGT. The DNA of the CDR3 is TGTGCCAGCAGTGAAGAGACCTTATACTACGAGCAGTACTTC. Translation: CASSEETLYYEQYF.

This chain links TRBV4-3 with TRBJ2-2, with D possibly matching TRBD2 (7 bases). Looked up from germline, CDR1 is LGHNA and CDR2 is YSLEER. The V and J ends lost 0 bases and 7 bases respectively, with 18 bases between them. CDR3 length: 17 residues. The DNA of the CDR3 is TGCGCCAGCAGCCAAGATGGGACTTCAGGGGAGGGCGGGGAGCTGTTTTTT. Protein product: CASSQDGTSGEGGELFF.

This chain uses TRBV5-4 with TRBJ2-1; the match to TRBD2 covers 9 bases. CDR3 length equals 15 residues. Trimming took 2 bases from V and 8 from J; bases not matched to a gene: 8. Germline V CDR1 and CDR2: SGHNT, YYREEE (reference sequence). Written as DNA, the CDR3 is TGTGCCAGCAGCTTCCCCGGACTAGCGAAGGATGAGCAGTTCTTC. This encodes CASSFPGLAKDEQFF.